One and the same sample provided the 19 T cell receptor beta chains below, sequenced in a study of Tregs in tolerant kidney transplant recipients. Sequenced by immunoSEQ multiplex PCR; TCRdb stores in-frame clones only, minus some. This repertoire shows approximately 60,000 clones, about 87% found once; its top ten account for about 4%. The nonmyeloablative bone marrow transplants came from related graft donors, with transient mixed chimerism. The sequenced sample was CD4+ T cells from blood (PBMCs), obtained 6 months after the transplant. Every receptor here comes from a human patient who received a combined kidney and bone marrow transplant. The T cells may come from the graft donor.

This sequence joins TRBV11-2 and TRBJ2-1; 8 bases align to TRBD2. The V and J ends lost 1 base and 4 bases, in that order; junction bases with no gene match: 6. Germline V gene lookup returns CDR1 SGHAT and CDR2 FQNNGV. The CDR3 spans 16 residues. CDR3 sequence reads: CASSLVPRGEYNEQFF. The CDR3 DNA reads as TGTGCCAGCAGCTTAGTTCCGCGGGGGGAATACAATGAGCAGTTCTTC. The full variable domain, with the rest looked up from reference TRBV11-2 and TRBJ2-1, is EAGVAQSPRYKIIEKRQSVAFWCNPISGHATLYWYQQILGQGPKLLIQFQNNGVVDDSQLPKDRFSAERLKGVDSTLKIQPAKLEDSAVYLCASSLVPRGEYNEQFFGPGTRLTVL.

V usage is TRBV19 and J usage is TRBJ2-7, with 8 bases matching TRBD1. Germline V gene sequence: CDR1 LNHDA, CDR2 SQIVND (reference sequence). This CDR3 region has 13 residues. V shed 5 bases, J shed 5 bases, and the junction held 5 bases outside the gene matches. CDR3 in DNA: TGTGCCAGTAGTGTGCAGGGGGCCCACGAGCAGTACTTC. Its protein is CASSVQGAHEQYF.

The chain combines TRBV28 with TRBJ2-7; the match to TRBD1 covers 8 bases. CDR1 and CDR2 from the germline V gene are MDHEN and SYDVKM. The CDR3 runs 14 residues. The junction had 9 bases not matched to a gene; V was cut back by 6 bases and J by 5 bases. CDR3 protein: CASRQDRAHHEQYF. The CDR3 DNA reads as TGTGCCAGCAGACAGGACAGGGCCCATCACGAGCAGTACTTC.

V is TRBV9 and J is TRBJ1-2; D remains unclear. Germline CDR1 and CDR2: SGDLS and YYNGEE. The CDR3 has 13 residues. Trimming shortened V by 0 bases and J by 0 bases, and 3 bases separated the two germline ends. In DNA form, the CDR3 reads TGTGCCAGCAGCGTAGACTCTAACTATGGCTACACCTTC. It specifies CASSVDSNYGYTF. Complete variable domain (other parts from reference TRBV9 and TRBJ1-2): DSGVTQTPKHLITATGQRVTLRCSPRSGDLSVYWYQQSLDQGLQFLIQYYNGEERAKGNILERFSAQQFPDLHSELNLSSLELGDSALYFCASSVDSNYGYTFGSGTRLTVV.

V and J are TRBV5-4 and TRBJ2-5, with D maybe TRBD2 (5 bases). Germline CDR1 SGHNT, CDR2 YYREEE (reference sequence). The CDR3 loop spans 14 amino acids. The V end lost 3 bases, the J end lost 1 base, and 10 bases lay between the germline ends. This chain's CDR3 is CASSSWTRQETQYF. For the CDR3, the DNA is TGTGCCAGCAGCTCCTGGACTCGCCAAGAGACCCAGTACTTC.

V gene TRBV7-3 combines with J gene TRBJ2-1; 8 nucleotides agree with TRBD2. The J segment lost 3 bases and the V segment lost 3 bases, leaving 13 bases of the junction unmatched. This CDR3 is 18 amino acids long. CDR1 is SGHTA and CDR2 is FQGTGA in the germline V gene. CDR3: CASSLAPGNSGIYNEQFF. The CDR3 DNA is TGTGCCAGCAGCTTGGCCCCAGGAAATAGCGGGATCTACAATGAGCAGTTCTTC.

The V and J genes are TRBV5-1 and TRBJ2-5; 9 nucleotides agree with TRBD1. J was trimmed by 1 base and V by 4 bases; bases with no gene match: 5. CDR1 and CDR2 from the germline V gene are SGHRS and YFSETQ. The CDR3 runs to 15 residues. CDR3 DNA sequence: TGCGCCAGCAGCACCTACAGGGGGCCCCAAGAGACCCAGTACTTC. This encodes CASSTYRGPQETQYF.

V gene TRBV5-1 combines with J gene TRBJ2-3; D perhaps matches TRBD2 (5 bases). Germline CDR1 SGHRS, CDR2 YFSETQ. This CDR3 has 16 residues. V shed 4 bases and J shed 2 bases, with 17 bases lying between them. The CDR3 nucleotides are TGCGCCAGCAGCCGGGTCAGCGGCCTAGTCACAGATACGCAGTATTTT. This sequence encodes CASSRVSGLVTDTQYF.

This chain uses TRBV9 with TRBJ1-5; D is unresolved. This CDR3 region has 14 residues. V was clipped by 3 bases and J by 1 base, with 8 bases between them. CDR1 and CDR2 (germline): SGDLS, YYNGEE. As DNA, the CDR3 is TGTGCCAGCAGCGCAGACAAAAGCAATCAGCCCCAGCATTTT. It encodes CASSADKSNQPQHF.

The rearrangement uses TRBV5-4 and TRBJ2-1; TRBD2 matches 10 bases. V gave up 4 bases and J gave up 5 bases; unmatched junction bases: 6. CDR1 is SGHNT, CDR2 YYREEE, per germline (reference sequence). The length of the CDR3 is 15 residues. CDR3 sequence reads: CASSPQSGRDNEQFF. CDR3 nucleotide sequence: TGTGCCAGCAGCCCCCAGAGCGGGAGGGACAATGAGCAGTTCTTC.

This clone was picked up one time. This sequence joins TRBV7-2 and TRBJ2-2; TRBD2 agrees at 10 bases. There are 16 residues in the CDR3. Germline-derived CDR1 and CDR2 are SGHTA and FQGNSA. V shed 6 bases and J 4 bases; nucleotides not matched to a gene: 8. The CDR3 nucleotides read TGTGCCAGCAGGTCATCTAGCGGGGGTTTCACCGGGGAGCTGTTTTTT. This encodes CASRSSSGGFTGELFF.

The chain couples TRBV7-2 to TRBJ2-5, with 7 bases matching TRBD2. The V gene's germline CDR1 is SGHTA and CDR2 FQGNSA. The length of the CDR3 is 14 residues. V trimming: 4 bases; J trimming: 1 base; junction bases outside the gene matches: 3. The DNA of the CDR3 is TGTGCCAGCAGCTCCTGGACTAGCCAAGAGACCCAGTACTTC. This encodes CASSSWTSQETQYF.

This clone was counted a single time. This sequence joins TRBV7-9 and TRBJ1-2; D is perhaps TRBD1 (6 bases). CDR1 is SEHNR and CDR2 is FQNEAQ in the germline V gene (reference sequence). The V end lost 1 base, the J end lost 4 bases, and 10 bases lay between the germline ends. CDR3 length: 14 residues. DNA for the CDR3: TGTGCCAGCAGCTTAGTGGCAGGGGCCTATGGCTACACCTTC. Translating gives CASSLVAGAYGYTF.

The V gene is TRBV7-8, the J gene TRBJ1-5; 10 positions agree with TRBD1. The CDR3 totals 16 residues. The germline CDR1 and CDR2 sequences are SGHVS and FQNEAQ. With 5 bases clipped from V and 6 bases from J, the junction kept 10 bases outside the gene matches. The CDR3 region is CASSPIDRGQTQPQHF. Written as DNA, the CDR3 is TGTGCCAGCAGCCCTATCGACAGGGGGCAAACTCAGCCCCAGCATTTT.

The rearrangement links TRBV4-2 to TRBJ1-3, with TRBD1 as a possible D gene (6 bases). This CDR3 region has 16 residues. Germline V lookup: CDR1 LGHNA, CDR2 YNFKEQ. Deletions cut 4 bases from V and 0 bases from J, with 13 bases between. DNA for the CDR3: TGTGCCAGCAGCCGTCAGGACAGATCCTCTGGAAACACCATATATTTT. Its protein is CASSRQDRSSGNTIYF.

About this clone itself: Other nucleotide sequences in the sample specify the same CDR3. The V and J genes are TRBV2 and TRBJ1-6; D unclear. Trimming left V 2 bases short and J 10 bases short, with 12 bases between. The CDR3 contains 14 residues. Germline V lookup: CDR1 SNHLY, CDR2 FYNNEI. The DNA of the CDR3 is TGTGCCAGCAGTGAACAGGAGGTTGAATCACCCCTCCACTTT. Translating it yields CASSEQEVESPLHF.

The chain uses TRBV6-5 and TRBJ2-1; TRBD2 matches at 8 bases. This CDR3 region has 15 residues. Germline V gene data show CDR1 as MNHEY and CDR2 as SVGAGI. After removal of 4 bases from V and 4 bases from J, the junction contained 6 bases not matched to a gene. The CDR3 loop is CASSWGRGEYNEQFF. The CDR3, as DNA: TGTGCCAGCAGTTGGGGGCGGGGGGAATACAATGAGCAGTTCTTC.

CDR3 bases: TGTGCCAGTAGTATCTGGGGCAGAAATCAGCCCCAGCATTTT. Its protein is CASSIWGRNQPQHF. The rearrangement joins TRBV19 to TRBJ1-5; weak D call: TRBD1 (5 bases). CDR3 size: 14 residues. Trimming shortened V by 3 bases and J by 4 bases, and 10 bases separated the two germline ends. Germline CDR1 is LNHDA and CDR2 is SQIVND (reference sequence).

The chain links TRBV6-4 to TRBJ1-2; 10 bases are shared with TRBD1. The CDR3 length is 17 residues. V was pared by 4 bases and J by 3 bases, with 11 bases of the junction left unmatched. The V gene's germline CDR1 is MRHNA and CDR2 SNTAGT. This CDR3 is CASSGWDRGIMDYGYTF. The DNA of the CDR3 is TGTGCCAGCAGTGGGTGGGACAGGGGTATCATGGACTATGGCTACACCTTC.